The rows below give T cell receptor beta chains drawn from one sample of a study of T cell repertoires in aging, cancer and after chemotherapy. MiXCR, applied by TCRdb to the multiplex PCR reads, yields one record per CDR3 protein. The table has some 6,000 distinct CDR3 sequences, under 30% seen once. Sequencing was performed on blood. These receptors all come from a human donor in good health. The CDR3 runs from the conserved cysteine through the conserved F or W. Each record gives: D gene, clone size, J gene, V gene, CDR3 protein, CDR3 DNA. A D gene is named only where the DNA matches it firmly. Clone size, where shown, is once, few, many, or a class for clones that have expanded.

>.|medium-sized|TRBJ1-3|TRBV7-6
CASSPRDGSSGNTIYF
TGTGCCAGCAGCCCCAGAGACGGAAGTTCTGGAAACACCATATATTTT
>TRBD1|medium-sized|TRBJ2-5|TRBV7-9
CASSSTGGYETQYF
TGTGCCAGCAGCTCGACAGGGGGCTACGAGACCCAGTACTTC
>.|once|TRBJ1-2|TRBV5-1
CASSPNRMRYTF
TGCGCCAGCAGCCCGAACAGAATGAGGTACACCTTC
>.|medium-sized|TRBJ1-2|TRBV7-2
CASSPGGGNYGYTF
TGTGCCAGCAGCCCCGGCGGGGGCAACTATGGCTACACCTTC
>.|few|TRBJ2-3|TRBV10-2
CASTAAGAGDTQYF
TGCGCCAGCACCGCGGCGGGGGCGGGGGATACGCAGTATTTT
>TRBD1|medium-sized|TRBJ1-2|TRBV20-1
CSAPSPGTDQTYGYTF
TGCAGTGCGCCTAGCCCCGGGACAGACCAGACCTATGGCTACACCTTC
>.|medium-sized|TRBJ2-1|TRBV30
CAWSLRSLYNEQFF
TGTGCCTGGAGTCTAAGGAGCCTTTACAATGAGCAGTTCTTC
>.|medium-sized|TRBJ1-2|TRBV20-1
CSGQTGIGGYTF
TGCAGTGGCCAGACGGGGATAGGGGGCTACACCTTC
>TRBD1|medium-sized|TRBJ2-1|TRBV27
CASSSGTGVYNEQFF
TGTGCCAGCAGTTCCGGGACAGGAGTCTACAATGAGCAGTTCTTC
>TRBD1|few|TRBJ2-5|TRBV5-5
CASSLSQGARETQYF
TGTGCCAGCAGCTTGTCTCAGGGGGCCCGGGAGACCCAGTACTTC
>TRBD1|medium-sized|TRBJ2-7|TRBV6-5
CASSSERTGVSKQYF
TGTGCCAGCAGTTCCGAAAGGACAGGGGTTTCTAAGCAGTACTTC
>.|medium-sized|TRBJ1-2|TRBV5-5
CASRSGAAYGYTF
TGTGCCAGTCGCAGTGGGGCAGCGTATGGCTACACCTTC
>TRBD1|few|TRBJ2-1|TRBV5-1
CASSPGQGASNEQFF
TGCGCCAGCAGCCCGGGACAGGGGGCCAGTAATGAGCAGTTCTTC
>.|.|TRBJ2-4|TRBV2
CASSGAWGAKNIQYF
TGTGCCAGCAGCGGGGCTTGGGGGGCCAAAAACATTCAGTACTTC
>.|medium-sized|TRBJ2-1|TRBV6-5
CASARQPYNEQFF
TGTGCCAGCGCTAGGCAGCCTTACAATGAGCAGTTCTTC
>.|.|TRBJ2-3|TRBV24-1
CATSDLKLDSTDTQYF
TGTGCCACCAGTGATTTGAAACTAGACAGCACAGATACGCAGTATTTT
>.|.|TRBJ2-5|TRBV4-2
CASSQVFDRLRKTQYF
TGCGCCAGCAGCCAAGTATTTGATCGGCTGCGAAAGACCCAGTACTTC
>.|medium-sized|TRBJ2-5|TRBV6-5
CASRLQGTETQYF
TGTGCCAGCAGGTTACAGGGTACCGAGACCCAGTACTTC
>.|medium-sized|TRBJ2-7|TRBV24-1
CATSDPPWPLEQYF
TGTGCCACCAGTGATCCCCCCTGGCCACTCGAGCAGTACTTC
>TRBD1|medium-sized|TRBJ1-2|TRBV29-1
CSVGTGGDGYTF
TGCAGCGTTGGGACAGGGGGCGATGGCTACACCTTC
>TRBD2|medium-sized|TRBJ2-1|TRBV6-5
CASSPGLVGEQFF
TGTGCCAGCAGCCCAGGACTAGTGGGTGAGCAGTTCTTC
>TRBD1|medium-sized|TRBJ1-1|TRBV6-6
CASSTRQGNTEAFF
TGTGCCAGCAGTACGCGACAGGGGAATACTGAAGCTTTCTTT
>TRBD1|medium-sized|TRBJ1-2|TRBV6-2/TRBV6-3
CASSYDGTGRGGYTF
TGTGCCAGCAGTTACGACGGGACAGGGCGCGGAGGCTACACCTTC
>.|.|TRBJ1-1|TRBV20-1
CSAPTGGDTEAFF
TGCAGTGCTCCAACGGGGGGGGACACTGAAGCTTTCTTT
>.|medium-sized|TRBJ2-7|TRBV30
CAWSGGPYEQYF
TGTGCCTGGAGTGGGGGCCCCTACGAGCAGTACTTC
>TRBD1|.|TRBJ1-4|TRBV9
CASSASTGKDEKLFF
TGTGCCAGCAGCGCGTCGACAGGGAAGGATGAAAAACTGTTTTTT
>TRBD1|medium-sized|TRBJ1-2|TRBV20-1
CSAYPGQGAYGYTF
TGCAGTGCTTACCCGGGACAGGGAGCCTATGGCTACACCTTC
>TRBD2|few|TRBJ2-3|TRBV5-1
CASSLGLAGDSTDTQYF
TGCGCCAGCAGCTTGGGACTAGCGGGAGATAGCACAGATACGCAGTATTTT
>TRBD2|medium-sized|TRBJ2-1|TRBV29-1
CSVALAGRSYNEQFF
TGCAGCGTGGCACTAGCGGGAAGGTCCTACAATGAGCAGTTCTTC
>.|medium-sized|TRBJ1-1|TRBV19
CASSIRPVHTEAFF
TGTGCCAGTAGTATACGCCCGGTTCACACTGAAGCTTTCTTT
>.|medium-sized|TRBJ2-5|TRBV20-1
CSAPNVAEQETQYF
TGCAGTGCTCCGAATGTAGCGGAACAAGAGACCCAGTACTTC
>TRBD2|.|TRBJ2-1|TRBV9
CASSVYSGGAVNEQFF
TGTGCCAGCAGCGTATATAGCGGGGGGGCCGTGAATGAGCAGTTCTTC
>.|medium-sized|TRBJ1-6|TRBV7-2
CASSSRRYNSPLHF
TGTGCCAGCAGCTCCCGACGGTATAATTCACCCCTCCACTTT
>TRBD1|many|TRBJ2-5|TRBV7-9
CASSPRDRAETQYF
TGTGCCAGCAGCCCCCGGGACAGGGCAGAGACCCAGTACTTC
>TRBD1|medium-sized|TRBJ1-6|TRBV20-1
CSARIGTGESPLHF
TGCAGTGCTAGAATCGGGACAGGGGAATCACCCCTCCACTTT
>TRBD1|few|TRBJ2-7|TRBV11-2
CASSASGTGKYEQYF
TGTGCCAGCAGCGCCTCCGGGACAGGGAAGTACGAGCAGTACTTC
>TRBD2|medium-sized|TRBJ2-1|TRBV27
CASSRSGRDYNEQFF
TGTGCCAGCAGCCGTAGCGGGAGGGATTACAATGAGCAGTTCTTC
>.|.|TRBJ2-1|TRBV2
CASSVDGGYNEQFF
TGTGCCAGCAGTGTGGATGGGGGTTACAATGAGCAGTTCTTC
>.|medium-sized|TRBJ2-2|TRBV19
CASRKVGGITGELFF
TGTGCCAGTAGGAAGGTCGGCGGTATCACCGGGGAGCTGTTTTTT
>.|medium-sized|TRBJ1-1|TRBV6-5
CASSRVPGTEAFF
TGTGCCAGCAGTCGTGTCCCCGGCACTGAAGCTTTCTTT
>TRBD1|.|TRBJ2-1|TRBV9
CASSVGTGEVFF
TGTGCCAGCAGCGTAGGGACAGGGGAGGTGTTCTTC
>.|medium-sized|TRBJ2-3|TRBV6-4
CASSDGGGATDTQYF
TGTGCCAGCAGTGATGGTGGGGGGGCCACAGATACGCAGTATTTT
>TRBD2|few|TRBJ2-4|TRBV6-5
CASSSGRRGGLLAKNIQYF
TGTGCCAGCAGTTCCGGCAGGCGGGGGGGCCTTCTAGCCAAAAACATTCAGTACTTC
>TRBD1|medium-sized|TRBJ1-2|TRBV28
CASVNWDRQTYGYTF
TGTGCCAGCGTGAACTGGGACAGACAGACCTATGGCTACACCTTC
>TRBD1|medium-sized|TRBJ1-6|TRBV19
CASTTDRGPNSPLHF
TGTGCCAGTACAACGGACAGGGGGCCGAATTCACCCCTCCACTTT
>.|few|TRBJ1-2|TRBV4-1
CASSQGRAPRYGYTF
TGCGCCAGCAGCCAAGGCAGGGCCCCCCGGTATGGCTACACCTTC
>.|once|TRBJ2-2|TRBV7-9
CASSTQGTGELFF
TGTGCCAGCAGCACACAGGGCACCGGGGAGCTGTTTTTT
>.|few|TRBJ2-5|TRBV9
CASSVGGSQETQYF
TGTGCCAGCAGCGTAGGTGGGAGCCAAGAGACCCAGTACTTC
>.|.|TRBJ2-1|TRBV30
CAWSLKSLYNEQFF
TGTGCCTGGAGTCTAAAAAGCCTTTACAATGAGCAGTTCTTC
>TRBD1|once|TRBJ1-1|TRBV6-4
CASSAQQGGAAFF
TGTGCCAGCAGCGCCCAACAGGGGGGCGCAGCTTTCTTT
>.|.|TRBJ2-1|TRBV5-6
CASSSEVSNEQFF
TGTGCCAGCAGCTCCGAAGTAAGCAATGAGCAGTTCTTC
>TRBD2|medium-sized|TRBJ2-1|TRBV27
CASSLLAGEGEQFF
TGTGCCAGCAGTTTACTAGCGGGAGAGGGGGAGCAGTTCTTC
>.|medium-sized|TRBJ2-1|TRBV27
CASSPLLGKQFF
TGTGCCAGCAGTCCCCTCCTTGGCAAGCAGTTCTTC
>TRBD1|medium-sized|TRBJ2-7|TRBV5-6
CASSWGQLEQYF
TGTGCCAGCAGCTGGGGACAGCTCGAGCAGTACTTC
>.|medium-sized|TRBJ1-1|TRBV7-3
CASLLPEAFF
TGTGCCAGCCTCCTGCCTGAAGCTTTCTTT